A selection of T cell receptor beta chains follows, all from one sample in a study of control samples from healthy donors and cancer patients. Measured with immunoSEQ multiplex PCR; TCRdb has only the in-frame clones, and not every one. The sample holds approximately 170,000 clones, roughly 89% seen once. The specimen was blood. The receptors derive from a woman in her 50s in good health. Each CDR3 is given with its conserved first and last residue. The order of the fields is V gene, clone size, J gene, D gene, CDR3 protein, CDR3 DNA. The D gene is left open where the match is weak. The size field is filled for only some rows; it gives once, few, many or a size class.

v_call: TRBV3-1/TRBV3-2
clone_size: -
j_call: TRBJ2-1
d_call: TRBD2
cdr3_aa: CASSQASGAKNEQFF
cdr3_nt: TGTGCCAGCAGCCAGGCTAGCGGGGCTAAGAATGAGCAGTTCTTC

v_call: TRBV6-5
clone_size: -
j_call: TRBJ2-7
d_call: TRBD1
cdr3_aa: CASTRTGYAEQYF
cdr3_nt: TGTGCCAGCACCCGGACAGGGTACGCCGAGCAGTACTTC

v_call: TRBV6-1
clone_size: -
j_call: TRBJ1-2
d_call: -
cdr3_aa: CASSEPTGANYGYTF
cdr3_nt: TGTGCCAGCAGTGAGCCGACAGGAGCTAACTATGGCTACACCTTC

v_call: TRBV28
clone_size: -
j_call: TRBJ2-1
d_call: TRBD2
cdr3_aa: CASSGPGLAGGQQFF
cdr3_nt: TGTGCCAGCAGTGGGCCGGGACTAGCGGGGGGGCAGCAGTTCTTC

v_call: TRBV6-5
clone_size: -
j_call: TRBJ1-2
d_call: -
cdr3_aa: CASRSTGNYGYTF
cdr3_nt: TGTGCCAGCAGAAGTACGGGCAACTATGGCTACACCTTC

v_call: TRBV7-9
clone_size: -
j_call: TRBJ2-7
d_call: -
cdr3_aa: CASNGESPHEQYF
cdr3_nt: TGTGCCAGCAACGGAGAATCCCCCCACGAGCAGTACTTC

v_call: TRBV5-6
clone_size: -
j_call: TRBJ1-6
d_call: TRBD1
cdr3_aa: CASKQGDRRNSPLHF
cdr3_nt: TGTGCCAGCAAACAGGGGGACCGAAGGAATTCACCCCTCCACTTT

v_call: TRBV5-1
clone_size: -
j_call: TRBJ2-1
d_call: -
cdr3_aa: CASSLLPLGSDEQFF
cdr3_nt: TGCGCCAGCAGCTTGCTCCCTCTGGGAAGTGATGAGCAGTTCTTC

v_call: TRBV9
clone_size: -
j_call: TRBJ2-5
d_call: -
cdr3_aa: CASSVAPQGRTETQYF
cdr3_nt: TGTGCCAGCAGCGTAGCCCCCCAGGGAAGGACGGAGACCCAGTACTTC

v_call: TRBV2
clone_size: -
j_call: TRBJ2-2
d_call: TRBD1
cdr3_aa: CASSAGGLNTGELFF
cdr3_nt: TGTGCCAGCAGTGCAGGGGGTTTGAACACCGGGGAGCTGTTTTTT

v_call: TRBV4-3
clone_size: -
j_call: TRBJ2-3
d_call: TRBD1
cdr3_aa: CASSQGGTGWDTQYF
cdr3_nt: TGCGCCAGCAGCCAAGGGGGGACAGGGTGGGATACGCAGTATTTT

v_call: TRBV30
clone_size: -
j_call: TRBJ1-2
d_call: TRBD1
cdr3_aa: CAWSLDRADSGYTF
cdr3_nt: TGTGCCTGGAGTCTCGACAGGGCGGATTCTGGCTACACCTTC

v_call: TRBV4-2
clone_size: -
j_call: TRBJ2-3
d_call: -
cdr3_aa: CASSQDLRPGTDTQYF
cdr3_nt: TGTGCCAGCAGCCAGGATTTGCGACCAGGCACAGATACGCAGTATTTT

v_call: TRBV10-3
clone_size: -
j_call: TRBJ2-3
d_call: TRBD2
cdr3_aa: CATGTSGADTQYF
cdr3_nt: TGTGCCACCGGGACTAGCGGCGCAGATACGCAGTATTTT

v_call: TRBV18
clone_size: -
j_call: TRBJ1-4
d_call: -
cdr3_aa: CASSLLQGGEKLFF
cdr3_nt: TGTGCCAGCTCACTACTACAGGGAGGGGAAAAACTGTTTTTT

v_call: TRBV9
clone_size: -
j_call: TRBJ1-5
d_call: TRBD1
cdr3_aa: CASSVGQGTQPQHF
cdr3_nt: TGTGCCAGCAGCGTAGGACAGGGGACTCAGCCCCAGCATTTT

v_call: TRBV24-1
clone_size: -
j_call: TRBJ2-1
d_call: -
cdr3_aa: CATSDLLYEQFF
cdr3_nt: TGTGCCACCAGTGATTTGCTGTATGAGCAGTTCTTC

v_call: TRBV10-3
clone_size: -
j_call: TRBJ2-7
d_call: -
cdr3_aa: CAISESIGYEQYF
cdr3_nt: TGTGCCATCAGTGAGTCGATTGGGTACGAGCAGTACTTC

v_call: TRBV11-2
clone_size: -
j_call: TRBJ1-4
d_call: -
cdr3_aa: CATQRGEYTDEKLFF
cdr3_nt: TGTGCCACCCAGAGGGGCGAATATACGGATGAAAAACTGTTTTTT

v_call: TRBV28
clone_size: -
j_call: TRBJ2-5
d_call: -
cdr3_aa: CASRVSHQETQYF
cdr3_nt: TGTGCCAGCAGAGTCAGCCACCAAGAGACCCAGTACTTC

v_call: TRBV7-3
clone_size: -
j_call: TRBJ1-1
d_call: -
cdr3_aa: CASSLTRGHEAFF
cdr3_nt: TGTGCCAGCAGCTTAACCCGCGGTCATGAAGCTTTCTTT

v_call: TRBV7-9
clone_size: few
j_call: TRBJ2-1
d_call: TRBD2
cdr3_aa: CASSFSTTTSAGANEQFF
cdr3_nt: TGTGCCAGCAGCTTTAGCACCACGACTTCAGCGGGGGCCAATGAGCAGTTCTTC

v_call: TRBV3-1/TRBV3-2
clone_size: -
j_call: TRBJ2-7
d_call: -
cdr3_aa: CASSPGFFIGVLSSYEQYF
cdr3_nt: TGTGCCAGCAGCCCAGGATTTTTCATTGGGGTTTTGAGCTCCTACGAGCAGTACTTC

v_call: TRBV5-1
clone_size: -
j_call: TRBJ2-2
d_call: -
cdr3_aa: CASSFEVNTGELFF
cdr3_nt: TGCGCCAGCAGCTTCGAGGTTAACACCGGGGAGCTGTTTTTT

v_call: TRBV6-5
clone_size: -
j_call: TRBJ1-5
d_call: -
cdr3_aa: CASRQDRRQPQHF
cdr3_nt: TGTGCCAGCAGACAGGACAGAAGGCAGCCCCAGCATTTT

v_call: TRBV27
clone_size: few
j_call: TRBJ1-2
d_call: TRBD1
cdr3_aa: CASSLSSRGGQAVGYTF
cdr3_nt: TGTGCCAGCAGTTTATCTAGCCGGGGGGGACAGGCTGTTGGCTACACCTTC

v_call: TRBV7-2
clone_size: -
j_call: TRBJ2-7
d_call: TRBD2
cdr3_aa: CASSLVSSGSYEQYF
cdr3_nt: TGTGCCAGCAGCTTAGTATCTAGCGGCTCCTACGAGCAGTACTTC

v_call: TRBV4-3
clone_size: -
j_call: TRBJ1-5
d_call: TRBD1
cdr3_aa: CASSQDPGTVNQPQHF
cdr3_nt: TGCGCCAGCAGCCAAGATCCAGGGACAGTCAATCAGCCCCAGCATTTT

v_call: TRBV7-9
clone_size: -
j_call: TRBJ1-1
d_call: -
cdr3_aa: CASSPTGTSEAFF
cdr3_nt: TGTGCCAGCAGCCCTACAGGGACTTCTGAAGCTTTCTTT

v_call: TRBV5-6
clone_size: -
j_call: TRBJ2-5
d_call: TRBD1
cdr3_aa: CASSLGQGPRTQYF
cdr3_nt: TGTGCCAGCAGCTTGGGACAGGGGCCCCGAACCCAGTACTTC

v_call: TRBV19
clone_size: -
j_call: TRBJ2-3
d_call: TRBD2
cdr3_aa: CASSMGGRDTDTQYF
cdr3_nt: TGTGCCAGTAGTATGGGCGGGAGAGATACAGATACGCAGTATTTT

v_call: TRBV19
clone_size: -
j_call: TRBJ2-7
d_call: -
cdr3_aa: CASSIRGGDYEQYF
cdr3_nt: TGTGCCAGTAGTATAAGAGGGGGGGACTACGAGCAGTACTTC

v_call: TRBV7-2
clone_size: -
j_call: TRBJ2-7
d_call: TRBD1
cdr3_aa: CASSLTGGTYEQYF
cdr3_nt: TGTGCCAGCAGCTTAACAGGGGGTACCTACGAGCAGTACTTC

v_call: TRBV9
clone_size: -
j_call: TRBJ1-2
d_call: TRBD1
cdr3_aa: CASSVGTGLNYGYTF
cdr3_nt: TGTGCCAGCAGCGTAGGGACAGGGTTAAACTATGGCTACACCTTC

v_call: TRBV27
clone_size: -
j_call: TRBJ1-1
d_call: -
cdr3_aa: CASSKTRGSTEAFF
cdr3_nt: TGTGCCAGCAGTAAAACCAGGGGTAGCACTGAAGCTTTCTTT